This T cell receptor (beta chain) was sequenced during a study of blood T cell repertoires in COVID-19. Study-level background: Researchers got acute and convalescent COVID-19 samples from the United States, Italy and Spain. PBMCs, B-cell-depleted T cells, or T cells were the source of the cDNA or gDNA that made up the material.

Authors' data handling: Amplification with reference gene primers provided the estimates of nucleated cell counts. Using immunoSEQ multiplex PCR, the repertoire was profiled, and TCRdb retains in-frame clones only, with some absent. V, J and clone size derive from that table, while D and trimming were established from the DNA sequence. This table has approximately 240,000 clones, 88% appearing once. V lost 1 base, J lost 4 bases, and 8 bases stayed unmatched. Germline V CDR1 and CDR2: SGDLS, YYNGEE. This CDR3 is 17 amino acids long. This clone was seen just once. The TCR was taken from a woman between 40 and 50 years old who had recovered from COVID-19. This chain joins TRBV9 and TRBJ2-2, with TRBD1 matching 9 bases. The source material was peripheral blood. CDR3 sequence: CASSVPRDRATTGELFF. DNA of the CDR3: TGTGCCAGCAGCGTACCTCGGGACAGGGCGACCACCGGGGAGCTGTTTTTT. Complete variable domain (other parts from reference TRBV9 and TRBJ2-2): DSGVTQTPKHLITATGQRVTLRCSPRSGDLSVYWYQQSLDQGLQFLIQYYNGEERAKGNILERFSAQQFPDLHSELNLSSLELGDSALYFCASSVPRDRATTGELFFGEGSRLTVL.